This TCR beta chain was documented in a study of T cell responses to AZD1222 COVID-19 vaccine. Broader study findings: Donors in the cohort were predominantly white British and more often female, and clonal diversity was possibly underestimated. Per reports, nearly half of all spike-specific TCRs target regions that are unmutated in variants. Mapped onto spike, vaccine-associated CD4 TCRs spanned it and were dominant at 160-218 and 743-854. Spike-specific TCR depth and breadth grew after two AZD1222 doses.

Worth noting for this clone: Its antigen is not identified.

Data came from immunoSEQ multiplex PCR; TCRdb stores just in-frame clones and leaves some out. The table lists about 190,000 clones, over 80% of them singletons, with roughly 1.4% in the top ten. The CDR3 is 17 amino acids. Germline CDR1 is KGHSH and CDR2 is LQKENI. Trimming shortened V by 3 bases and J by 0 bases, and 16 bases separated the two germline ends. The gene calls are TRBV18 and TRBJ2-3; D is unresolved. Source: peripheral blood, taken on day 0 of AZD1222 vaccination. The sequence was collected from an adult in good health. Here the CDR3 DNA reads TGTGCCAGCTCACCTACCGACACCACACGAAGCACAGATACGCAGTATTTT. Amino acids: CASSPTDTTRSTDTQYF. Using reference TRBV18 and TRBJ2-3 for the parts outside the CDR3, the full variable domain is NAGVMQNPRHLVRRRGQEARLRCSPMKGHSHVYWYRQLPEEGLKFMVYLQKENIIDESGMPKERFSAEFPKEGPSILRIQQVVRGDSAAYFCASSPTDTTRSTDTQYFGPGTRLTVL.